Many counts were recorded for the clone carrying this T cell receptor (beta chain). Germline V gene sequence: CDR1 MDHEN, CDR2 SYDVKM. CDR3 size: 14 residues. Trimming took 10 bases from V and 1 from J, leaving 16 bases between them. TCR beta CDR3 regions were amplified from RNA. In the first-round RT-PCR of the TCR CDR3, the HTBI primer set was used. TCRdb re-called the multiplex PCR reads with MiXCR, one entry per CDR3 protein. The sample shows around 300,000 distinct CDR3 sequences, around 14% of them seen only once. The sample comes from a study of T cells in Graves' hyperthyroidism and ophthalmopathy.

The sequencing input was blood. The TCR was taken from a woman aged 25 to 45 with Graves' hyperthyroidism. V is TRBV28 and J is TRBJ1-1; D unresolved. CDR3 nucleotides: TGTGCCACCATCCCCTCTCAGAGGAACACTGAAGCTTTCTTT. As protein: CATIPSQRNTEAFF.